The 12 T cell receptor beta chains below all came from one sample that was sequenced in a study of cytomegalovirus exposure and HLA in healthy donors. Primers: 60 Vbeta forward and 13 Jbeta reverse. Produced via immunoSEQ multiplex PCR; TCRdb's table is partial and in-frame only. The repertoire holds 150,000 to 200,000 clones, approximately 80% seen once, with 9% to 10% in the top ten. Sequencing used PBMCs. The source of these receptors is a young man in good health and CMV-seropositive.

This chain uses TRBV28 with TRBJ2-2; 7 bases agree with TRBD1. CDR1 and CDR2 from the germline V gene are MDHEN and SYDVKM. The CDR3 has 17 amino acids. Germline trimming cut 6 bases from V and 3 bases from J; bases unmatched to any gene: 13. The CDR3 spells CASRIRQGRSDTGELFF. The CDR3 bases are TGTGCCAGCAGAATACGACAGGGCCGGTCCGACACCGGGGAGCTGTTTTTT.

This clone was seen only a few times. The chain links TRBV5-4 to TRBJ2-7; possible D gene TRBD2, 7 bases. In germline, CDR1 is SGHNT, CDR2 YYREEE (reference sequence). This CDR3 comprises 14 residues. Deletions cut 1 base from V and 5 bases from J, with 13 bases between. Here the CDR3 reads CASSLRGGRNEQYF. The CDR3 DNA follows: TGTGCCAGCAGCTTGAGGGGGGGCCGCAACGAGCAGTACTTC. The entire variable domain, with the rest obtained from reference TRBV5-4 and TRBJ2-7, is as follows: ETGVTQSPTHLIKTRGQQVTLRCSSQSGHNTVSWYQQALGQGPQFIFQYYREEENGRGNFPPRFSGLQFPNYSSELNVNALELDDSALYLCASSLRGGRNEQYFGPGTRLTVT.

Only a few counts were recorded for this clone. The chain has TRBV27 and TRBJ1-1, with 10 bases fitting TRBD1. Germline-derived CDR1 and CDR2 are MNHEY and SMNVEV (reference sequence). The ends lost 6 bases at V and 4 bases at J; junction bases unmatched: 11. This CDR3 has 16 amino acids. The CDR3 is CASSRAGTGASTEAFF. The CDR3 DNA sequence: TGTGCCAGCAGCCGAGCCGGGACAGGGGCTTCCACTGAAGCTTTCTTT.

This clone turned up a few times. This chain links TRBV28 with TRBJ1-4; 7 bases are shared with TRBD1. With V trimmed by 7 bases and J by 7 bases, 6 bases remained unmatched. The CDR3 has 13 amino acids. Looked up from germline, CDR1 is MDHEN and CDR2 is SYDVKM. Here the CDR3 DNA reads TGTGCCAGCAAGGCAGGGGGTCTTGAAAAACTGTTTTTT. Translating it yields CASKAGGLEKLFF.

The chain joins TRBV5-8 to TRBJ1-2; no reliable D call. V was pared by 7 bases and J by 3 bases, with 4 bases between. The CDR3 spans 10 residues. From germline, CDR1 is SGHTS and CDR2 YDEGEE. In DNA, the CDR3 is TGTGCCAGCCGGGACTATGGCTACACCTTC. Translating it yields CASRDYGYTF.

V usage is TRBV5-6 and J usage is TRBJ2-1, with D possibly TRBD2 on 7 matching bases. This CDR3 is 16 amino acids long. Germline lookup yields CDR1 SGHDT and CDR2 YYEEEE. With 2 bases removed from V and 9 bases from J, the gap between germline ends came to 21 bases. DNA of the CDR3: TGTGCCAGCAGCTTCCCTAGTGGGGGGGCCCACGGTGAGCAGTTCTTC. Translating gives CASSFPSGGAHGEQFF.

The chain carries TRBV4-3 and TRBJ2-1; D perhaps matches TRBD2 (5 bases). This CDR3 has 17 amino acids. Trimming stripped 0 bases from V and 0 bases from J, with 12 bases between. The germline gives CDR1 LGHNA, CDR2 YSLEER. This chain's CDR3 is CASSQDRLTNSYNEQFF. DNA of the CDR3: TGCGCCAGCAGCCAAGATAGACTAACAAACTCCTACAATGAGCAGTTCTTC.

The chain uses TRBV7-6 and TRBJ1-1; 8 bases are shared with TRBD1. Germline CDR1 SGHVS, CDR2 FNYEAQ. The ends lost 5 bases at V and 2 bases at J; junction bases unmatched: 4. The CDR3 is 14 residues long. The CDR3 reads CASSQTGVNTEAFF. The CDR3 DNA sequence: TGTGCCAGCAGCCAGACAGGGGTAAACACTGAAGCTTTCTTT.

Worth noting for this clone: Germline and junction disagree at one end, which may indicate a read error. The chain carries TRBV5-6 and TRBJ2-3; 11 positions agree with TRBD2. Germline lookup yields CDR1 SGHDT and CDR2 YYEEEE. This CDR3 is built from 17 residues. CDR3: CASSQQISGRGADTQYF. CDR3 DNA: TGTGCCAGCAGCCAACAAATTAGCGGGAGGGGGGCAGATACGCAATATTTT.

The chain has TRBV5-1 and TRBJ1-2, with 7 bases fitting TRBD1. The CDR3 spans 15 residues. Germline-derived CDR1 and CDR2 are SGHRS and YFSETQ. J gave up 4 bases and V 4 bases, and 10 bases lay outside the gene matches. CDR3 loop: CASSPSEGARYGYTF. CDR3 nucleotide sequence: TGCGCCAGCAGCCCTTCGGAGGGGGCTCGCTATGGCTACACCTTC.

The V call is TRBV21-1, the J call TRBJ2-7; the D call of TRBD2 is as the table states it, not checked on the DNA. TRBV21-1 is described as a pseudogene. This CDR3 is built from 18 residues. CDR3 protein: CASSKIPAGEIRTYEQYF. The CDR3 nucleotides are TGTGCCAGCAGCAAAATCCCAGCGGGAGAAATTAGGACCTACGAGCAGTACTTC.

The chain employs TRBV28 and TRBJ1-3, with D possibly matching TRBD1 (5 bases). Germline CDR1 is MDHEN and CDR2 is SYDVKM. V was cut by 1 base and J by 1 base, with 8 bases left in between. There are 15 residues in the CDR3. CDR3 amino acids: CASSLLGGSGNTIYF. CDR3 nucleotides: TGTGCCAGCAGTTTATTGGGGGGATCTGGAAACACCATATATTTT.